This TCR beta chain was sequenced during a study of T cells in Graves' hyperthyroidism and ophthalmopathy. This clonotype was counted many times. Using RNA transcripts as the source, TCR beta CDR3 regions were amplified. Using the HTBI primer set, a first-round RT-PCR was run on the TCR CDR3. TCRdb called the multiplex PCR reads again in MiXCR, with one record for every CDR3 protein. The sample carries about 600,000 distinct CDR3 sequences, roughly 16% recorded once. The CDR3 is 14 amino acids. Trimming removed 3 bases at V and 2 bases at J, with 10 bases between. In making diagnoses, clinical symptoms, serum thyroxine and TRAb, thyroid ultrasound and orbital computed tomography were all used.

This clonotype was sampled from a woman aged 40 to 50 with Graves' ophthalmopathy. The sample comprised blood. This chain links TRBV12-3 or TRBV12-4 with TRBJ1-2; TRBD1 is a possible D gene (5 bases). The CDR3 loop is CASSLRQTNYGYTF. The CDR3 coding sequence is TGTGCCAGCAGTTTGAGACAGACAAACTATGGCTACACCTTC.